The T cell receptor beta chain under discussion was sequenced for a study of technical replicates of blood from a few donors. Per the germline V gene, CDR1 is MNHEY and CDR2 is SVGAGI. V lost 2 bases and J lost 1, with 10 bases in between. The CDR3 is made up of 15 amino acids. This clone was found once. This table comes from immunoSEQ multiplex PCR, and its TCRdb copy is limited to in-frame clones, with some not included. In the table there are more than 75,000 clones, roughly 94% of which are singletons. The gene calls are TRBV6-5 and TRBJ2-3; the D gene is possibly TRBD2 (6 bases). Sequenced material: T cells isolated from PBMCs. The sequence derives from a human donor in good health. CDR3 residues: CASSYVLAGTDTQYF. DNA for the CDR3: TGTGCCAGCAGTTACGTTTTAGCGGGCACAGATACGCAGTATTTT.